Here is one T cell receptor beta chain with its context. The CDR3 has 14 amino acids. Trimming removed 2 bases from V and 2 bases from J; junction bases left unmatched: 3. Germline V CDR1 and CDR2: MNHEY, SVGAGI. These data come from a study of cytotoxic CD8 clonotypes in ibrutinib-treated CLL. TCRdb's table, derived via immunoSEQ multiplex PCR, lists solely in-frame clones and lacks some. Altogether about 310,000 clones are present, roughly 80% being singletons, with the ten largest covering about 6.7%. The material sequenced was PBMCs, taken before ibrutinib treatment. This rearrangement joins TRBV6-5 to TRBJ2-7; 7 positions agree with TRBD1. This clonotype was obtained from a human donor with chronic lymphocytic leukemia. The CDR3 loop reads CASSYVQGAYEQYF. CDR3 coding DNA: TGTGCCAGCAGTTACGTCCAGGGGGCCTACGAGCAGTACTTC.